The rows below give T cell receptor beta chains drawn from one sample of a study of cytomegalovirus exposure and HLA in healthy donors. Measured with immunoSEQ multiplex PCR; TCRdb has only the in-frame clones, and not every one. The data hold some 200,000 clones, with around 80% observed a single time. Sequenced material: PBMCs. Receptors were obtained from a young man in good health and CMV-seronegative. CDR3s include the opening cysteine and the closing phenylalanine or tryptophan. Fields, in order: J gene, V gene, clone size, D gene, CDR3 protein, CDR3 DNA. A D gene is named only where the DNA matches it firmly. Where a row states a size, it is once, few, many or the class of an expanded clone; other rows omit it.

J: TRBJ2-3
V: TRBV30
size: once
D: -
CDR3: CAWSFPRDTQYF
DNA: TGTGCCTGGAGTTTTCCTAGAGATACGCAGTATTTT

J: TRBJ2-1
V: TRBV7-2
size: few
D: TRBD2
CDR3: CASSLGGGWDEQFF
DNA: TGTGCCAGCAGCTTAGGGGGGGGGTGGGATGAGCAGTTCTTC

J: TRBJ2-5
V: TRBV7-7
size: -
D: -
CDR3: CASSLYSGRAGQETQYF
DNA: TGTGCTAGCAGCTTATACTCGGGTCGGGCAGGGCAAGAGACCCAGTACTTC

J: TRBJ2-1
V: TRBV4-2
size: -
D: TRBD1
CDR3: CASSQAGWTGGNEQFF
DNA: TGTGCCAGCAGCCAAGCCGGATGGACAGGGGGCAATGAGCAGTTCTTC

J: TRBJ2-7
V: TRBV27
size: -
D: TRBD2
CDR3: CASSPGTSGVSYEQYF
DNA: TGTGCCAGCAGTCCCGGGACTAGCGGGGTCTCCTACGAGCAGTACTTC

J: TRBJ2-6
V: TRBV28
size: -
D: -
CDR3: CASSFSSGVGSGANVLTF
DNA: TGTGCCAGCAGTTTCAGTTCAGGGGTGGGATCTGGGGCCAACGTCCTGACTTTC

J: TRBJ2-1
V: TRBV21-1
size: -
D: -
CDR3: CASSKVSSVADSSYNEQFF
DNA: TGTGCCAGCAGCAAAGTTTCTAGTGTGGCGGACAGCTCCTACAATGAGCAGTTCTTC

J: TRBJ2-1
V: TRBV2
size: -
D: -
CDR3: CASSEGAGEQFF
DNA: TGTGCCAGCAGTGAAGGGGCAGGGGAGCAGTTCTTC

J: TRBJ2-7
V: TRBV7-9
size: -
D: TRBD1
CDR3: CASSSRDSFSHEQYF
DNA: TGTGCCAGCAGCTCCAGGGACAGCTTCAGCCACGAGCAGTACTTC

J: TRBJ1-4
V: TRBV10-2
size: -
D: TRBD1
CDR3: CASSDIRTGRKGEKLFF
DNA: TGCGCCAGCAGCGATATTAGGACAGGGCGGAAAGGTGAAAAACTGTTTTTT

J: TRBJ1-2
V: TRBV6-5
size: -
D: TRBD1
CDR3: CASSYQQGIDGYTF
DNA: TGTGCCAGCAGTTACCAACAGGGGATCGATGGCTACACCTTC

J: TRBJ1-2
V: TRBV6-1
size: -
D: -
CDR3: CAIARQANYGYTF
DNA: TGTGCCATAGCTCGACAGGCTAACTATGGCTACACCTTC

J: TRBJ1-2
V: TRBV19
size: -
D: -
CDR3: CASSPPGGGRYTYGYTF
DNA: TGTGCCAGTAGTCCCCCCGGCGGGGGACGCTATACCTATGGCTACACCTTC

J: TRBJ2-1
V: TRBV28
size: -
D: TRBD2
CDR3: CASSPGLAGNNEQFF
DNA: TGTGCCAGCAGTCCGGGACTAGCGGGAAACAATGAGCAGTTCTTC

J: TRBJ1-2
V: TRBV4-1
size: -
D: TRBD1
CDR3: CASSQVTGSEGYTF
DNA: TGCGCCAGCAGCCAGGTGACAGGGTCTGAGGGCTACACCTTC

J: TRBJ1-1
V: TRBV29-1
size: -
D: -
CDR3: CSVGSWSSTEAFF
DNA: TGCAGCGTTGGATCGTGGTCGAGCACTGAAGCTTTCTTT

J: TRBJ1-5
V: TRBV7-9
size: -
D: -
CDR3: CASSDSAQPQHF
DNA: TGTGCCAGCAGCGACTCTGCTCAGCCCCAGCATTTT

J: TRBJ1-2
V: TRBV7-9
size: -
D: -
CDR3: CASSLGGLGGDGYTF
DNA: TGTGCCAGCAGCTTAGGGGGACTGGGAGGGGATGGCTACACCTTC

J: TRBJ1-1
V: TRBV11-3
size: few
D: -
CDR3: CASSLKAGMNTEAFF
DNA: TGTGCCAGCAGTCTTAAAGCGGGCATGAACACTGAAGCTTTCTTT

J: TRBJ1-5
V: TRBV5-1
size: -
D: -
CDR3: CASSLYGPSRGQPQHF
DNA: TGCGCCAGCAGCTTATACGGGCCTTCGCGGGGCCAGCCCCAGCATTTT

J: TRBJ1-2
V: TRBV2
size: few
D: -
CDR3: CASSGDTYLRGYTF
DNA: TGTGCCAGCAGTGGGGACACCTATCTCCGGGGCTACACCTTC

J: TRBJ1-4
V: TRBV5-1
size: -
D: -
CDR3: CASSSGASGATGLKLLF
DNA: TGCGCCAGCAGCTCAGGCGCATCAGGGGCGACGGGGTTGAAACTGCTTTTT

J: TRBJ2-1
V: TRBV6-1
size: -
D: -
CDR3: CASGELEGGFF
DNA: TGTGCCAGCGGTGAACTCGAGGGAGGGTTCTTC

J: TRBJ1-2
V: TRBV19
size: few
D: TRBD1
CDR3: CASSKLLPGQGTNGYTF
DNA: TGTGCCAGTAGCAAACTACTCCCGGGACAGGGAACGAATGGCTACACCTTC

J: TRBJ2-7
V: TRBV5-1
size: -
D: TRBD2
CDR3: CASSQRASGDHEQYF
DNA: TGCGCCAGCAGCCAACGAGCTAGCGGAGACCACGAGCAGTACTTC

J: TRBJ1-6
V: TRBV30
size: -
D: -
CDR3: CAWSVGQNSPLHF
DNA: TGTGCCTGGAGTGTTGGCCAGAATTCACCCCTCCACTTT

J: TRBJ1-1
V: TRBV25-1
size: few
D: TRBD1
CDR3: CASGQGNTEAFF
DNA: TGTGCCAGCGGACAGGGGAACACTGAAGCTTTCTTT

J: TRBJ2-1
V: TRBV10-3
size: few
D: TRBD2
CDR3: CAISEASGRQQFF
DNA: TGTGCCATCAGTGAGGCTAGCGGGAGACAGCAGTTCTTC

J: TRBJ1-2
V: TRBV27
size: -
D: TRBD1
CDR3: CASSLRDRETNYGYTF
DNA: TGTGCCAGCAGTTTACGCGACAGGGAGACTAACTATGGCTACACCTTC

J: TRBJ2-1
V: TRBV27
size: -
D: -
CDR3: CASSRAYNEQFF
DNA: TGTGCCAGCAGCCGGGCCTACAATGAGCAGTTCTTC

J: TRBJ2-1
V: TRBV7-9
size: -
D: -
CDR3: CASSLGAYNEQFF
DNA: TGTGCCAGCAGCTTGGGAGCCTACAATGAGCAGTTCTTC

J: TRBJ2-2
V: TRBV18
size: few
D: -
CDR3: CASSTTFAQVRSGELFF
DNA: TGTGCCAGCTCAACCACCTTCGCGCAGGTCAGATCCGGGGAGCTGTTTTTT

J: TRBJ1-2
V: TRBV18
size: -
D: TRBD1
CDR3: CASSPGTDNYGYTF
DNA: TGTGCCAGCTCACCTGGGACAGACAACTATGGCTACACCTTC

J: TRBJ2-7
V: TRBV2
size: -
D: TRBD2
CDR3: CASDVAGVGEQYF
DNA: TGTGCCAGCGATGTAGCGGGAGTGGGAGAGCAGTACTTC

J: TRBJ1-2
V: TRBV2
size: -
D: TRBD1
CDR3: CASSDSGFGQAIYGYTF
DNA: TGTGCCAGCAGTGACAGCGGGTTTGGACAGGCCATCTATGGCTACACCTTC

J: TRBJ2-1
V: TRBV15
size: once
D: -
CDR3: CATSHSRYNEQFF
DNA: TGTGCCACCAGTCATTCCCGGTATAATGAGCAGTTCTTC

J: TRBJ2-3
V: TRBV9
size: -
D: TRBD2
CDR3: CASSALGLAGHRLTDTQYF
DNA: TGTGCCAGCAGCGCCCTGGGACTAGCGGGACACCGCCTCACAGATACGCAGTATTTT

J: TRBJ2-7
V: TRBV21-1
size: once
D: -
CDR3: CASSKRGTCTYEQYF
DNA: TGTGCCAGCAGCAAGCGGGGGACCTGTACCTACGAGCAGTACTTC

J: TRBJ2-2
V: TRBV10-1
size: -
D: -
CDR3: CATSAPPTLVSGELFF
DNA: TGCGCCACCTCCGCCCCACCCACACTAGTTTCCGGGGAGCTGTTTTTT

J: TRBJ2-5
V: TRBV30
size: -
D: TRBD2
CDR3: CASRTSGRGVETQYF
DNA: TGTGCCTCTCGGACTAGCGGGAGAGGAGTAGAGACCCAGTACTTC

J: TRBJ2-7
V: TRBV5-1
size: -
D: TRBD1
CDR3: CASSSWTGGFDEQYF
DNA: TGCGCCAGCAGCTCATGGACAGGGGGCTTTGACGAGCAGTACTTC

J: TRBJ1-2
V: TRBV28
size: once
D: -
CDR3: CASSLSTDYGYTF
DNA: TGTGCCAGCAGTTTAAGTACAGACTATGGCTACACCTTC

J: TRBJ2-7
V: TRBV10-2
size: -
D: -
CDR3: CASSDPNRFYEQYF
DNA: TGCGCCAGCAGTGACCCGAACAGATTCTACGAGCAGTACTTC

J: TRBJ1-1
V: TRBV28
size: -
D: TRBD1
CDR3: CASSTRTGRRNTEAFF
DNA: TGTGCCAGCAGTACAAGGACAGGGCGACGGAACACTGAAGCTTTCTTT

J: TRBJ1-1
V: TRBV19
size: once
D: -
CDR3: CASSINRDTEAFF
DNA: TGTGCCAGTAGTATCAACAGAGACACTGAAGCTTTCTTT

J: TRBJ1-2
V: TRBV5-4
size: once
D: TRBD1
CDR3: CASSQQTGYNGYTF
DNA: TGTGCCAGCAGCCAACAGACAGGGTATAATGGCTACACCTTC

J: TRBJ1-5
V: TRBV6-5
size: -
D: -
CDR3: CASSQGRPQHF
DNA: TGTGCCAGCAGTCAAGGGAGGCCCCAGCATTTT

J: TRBJ2-7
V: TRBV6-5
size: -
D: TRBD1
CDR3: CATKDRGESYEQYF
DNA: TGTGCCACTAAGGACAGGGGCGAGTCCTACGAGCAGTACTTC

J: TRBJ2-1
V: TRBV7-2
size: -
D: TRBD1
CDR3: CASSSQGAVNEQFF
DNA: TGTGCCAGCAGCTCTCAGGGGGCGGTCAATGAGCAGTTCTTC

J: TRBJ1-1
V: TRBV2
size: -
D: -
CDR3: CASSVRENTEAFF
DNA: TGTGCCAGCAGTGTACGGGAGAACACTGAAGCTTTCTTT